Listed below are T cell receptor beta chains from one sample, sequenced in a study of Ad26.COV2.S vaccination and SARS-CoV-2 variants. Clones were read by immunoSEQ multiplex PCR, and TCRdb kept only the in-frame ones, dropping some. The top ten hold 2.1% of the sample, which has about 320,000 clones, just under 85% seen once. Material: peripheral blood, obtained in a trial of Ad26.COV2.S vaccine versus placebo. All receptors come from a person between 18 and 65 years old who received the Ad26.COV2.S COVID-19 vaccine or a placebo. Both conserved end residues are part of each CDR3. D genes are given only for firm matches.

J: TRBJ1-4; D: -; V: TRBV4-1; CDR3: CASSQVRAMGGGEKLFF
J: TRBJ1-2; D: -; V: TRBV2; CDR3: CASSPDRRLF
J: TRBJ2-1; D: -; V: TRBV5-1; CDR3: CASHGADEQFF
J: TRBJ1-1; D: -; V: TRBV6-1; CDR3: CASSDPLHTEAFF
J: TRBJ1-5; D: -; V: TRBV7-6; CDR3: CASSLASDSYSNQPQHF
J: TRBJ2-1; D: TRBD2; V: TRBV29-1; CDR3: CSVVAGGDVEQFF
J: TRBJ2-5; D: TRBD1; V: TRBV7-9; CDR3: CASSLGGQGGGETQYF
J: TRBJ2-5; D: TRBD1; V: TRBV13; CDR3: CASSLEGGWQTQYF
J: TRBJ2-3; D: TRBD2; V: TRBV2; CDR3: CASSEDLGRATDTQYF
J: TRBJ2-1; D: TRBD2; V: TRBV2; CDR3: CASRPASGDYNEQFF
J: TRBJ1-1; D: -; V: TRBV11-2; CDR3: CASSLGGITEAFF
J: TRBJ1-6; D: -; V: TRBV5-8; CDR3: CASSLARKGNSPLHF
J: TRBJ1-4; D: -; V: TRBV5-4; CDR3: CASSASTANEKLFF
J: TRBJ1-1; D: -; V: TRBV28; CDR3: CASSPPGAEAFF
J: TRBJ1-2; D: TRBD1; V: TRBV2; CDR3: CASSVGDRLMGYTF
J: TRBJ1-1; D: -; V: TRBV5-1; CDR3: CASSLWGRVDTEAFF
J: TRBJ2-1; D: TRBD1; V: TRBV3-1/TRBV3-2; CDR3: CASSRGTGIYNEQFF
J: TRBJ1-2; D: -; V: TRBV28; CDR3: CASSSRIWSPAGVNYGYTF
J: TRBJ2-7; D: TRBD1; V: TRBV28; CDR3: CASKTLQGTSYEQYF
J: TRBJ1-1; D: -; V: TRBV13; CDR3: CASSSRGQASANEAFF
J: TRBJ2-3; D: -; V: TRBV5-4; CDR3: CASSLSGGTDTQYF
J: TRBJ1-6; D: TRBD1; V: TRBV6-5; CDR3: CASSLQGDNSPLHF
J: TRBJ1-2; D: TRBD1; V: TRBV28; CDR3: CASSLPGQGAYGYTF
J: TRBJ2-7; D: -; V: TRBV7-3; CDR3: CASSPRRGREQYF
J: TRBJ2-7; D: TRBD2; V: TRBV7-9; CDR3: CASSLSARGDWGHYEQYF
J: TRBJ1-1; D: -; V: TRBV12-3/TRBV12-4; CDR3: CASSFSRNTEAFF
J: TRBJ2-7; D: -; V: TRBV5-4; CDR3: CASSRAAPDEQYF
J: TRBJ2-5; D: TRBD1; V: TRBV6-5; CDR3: CASTKLGTGQETQYF
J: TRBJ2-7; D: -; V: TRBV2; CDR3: CASTPVSYEQYF
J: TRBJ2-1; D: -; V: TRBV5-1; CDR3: CASSLMSSYNEQFF
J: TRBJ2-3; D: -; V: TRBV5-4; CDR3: CAVRIRRGNTDTQYF
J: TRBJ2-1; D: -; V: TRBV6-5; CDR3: CASSYSGYNEQFF
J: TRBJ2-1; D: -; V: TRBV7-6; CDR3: CASSFRLPDVQYNEQFF
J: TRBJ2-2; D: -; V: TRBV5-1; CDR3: CASSLSRNTGELFF
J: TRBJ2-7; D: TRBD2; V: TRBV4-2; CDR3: CASSQAGSGGAGEQYF
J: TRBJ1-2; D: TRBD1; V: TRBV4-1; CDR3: CASSHRGQANYGYTF
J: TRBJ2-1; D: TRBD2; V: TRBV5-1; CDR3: CASSVGLAGIAEQFF
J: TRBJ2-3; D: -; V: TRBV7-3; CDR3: CASSLTAAYTDTQYF
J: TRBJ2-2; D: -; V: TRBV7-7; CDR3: CASSLRAENTGELFF
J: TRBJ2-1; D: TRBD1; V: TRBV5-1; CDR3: CASSQGGSPSEQFF
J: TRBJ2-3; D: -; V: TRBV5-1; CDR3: CASSLERGRGDRDTQYF
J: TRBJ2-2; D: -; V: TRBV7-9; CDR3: CASSSQGYTGELFF
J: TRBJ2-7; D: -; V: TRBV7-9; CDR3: CASSLGGGLRQYF